The entry that follows covers one T cell receptor (beta chain) sequence. Its antigen is still unknown. Per-base quality was not reported, and no clone a single base away is much larger than it. The CDR3 regions of human TCRbeta chains were analyzed by immunosequencing. Concerning the study's data processing: Repertoire TCRs were checked for matches against a reference library of SARS-CoV-2-specific TCRs that had been generated using the MIRA antigen-specificity platform. Breadth was defined as the fraction of unique TCRs that were SARS-CoV-2-associated. Depth was defined as the fraction of total T cells that were SARS-CoV-2-associated. Using the MIRA data, every spike-specific TCR was mapped to the spike region that the TCR reacted to and assigned to either a CD4 or a CD8 class. Log10-transformed breadth and depth values were compared by one-way ANOVA with Sidak's multiple comparisons tests. TCRdb holds this immuneACCESS table with in-frame rearrangements only. Some clones are missing; in checked studies, unresolved V genes explain under half, and the rest has no known cause. V, J and clone size reflect that table, while D and trimming were determined from the DNA. The sample contains 150,000 to 200,000 clones, 87% of them found a single time. Of the sample, about 3% is held by the ten largest clones.

The sample comes from a study of T cell responses to AZD1222 COVID-19 vaccine (dated by TCRdb to the early 2020s). In the study overall: A total of approximately 240 trial participants underwent TCR sequencing, of whom roughly 210 received two doses of AZD1222 and about 25 received two doses of the MenACWY control vaccine. Trial participants were enrolled by age into subgroups of 18-55, 56-69 and 70-plus years, and about 150, 27 and 61 TCR-sequenced participants, respectively, were included in these subgroups.

At the junction V is shortened by 1 base and J by 2 bases, with 9 bases in between. The CDR3 starts with the cysteine, ends with the phenylalanine, and has 14 residues. The DNA shown is the 42-base CDR3, in frame from base 1. From the germline V gene, CDR1 is SNHLY and CDR2 is FYNNEI. The label giving this sample's time point can be read as: baseline before first vaccination. Taken with the paper, the label for treatment or condition translates to: meningococcal conjugate vaccine given as trial control. Samples from vaccinated people were obtained from the UK trials COV001 and COV002, which included a single-blind randomized controlled phase 2/3 trial of AZD1222 (ChAdOx1 nCoV-19) in healthy adults. For TCRbeta chain sequencing, PBMC samples were collected from trial participants at day 0 and at day 28 after the second dose. Study-level results and caveats: Conclusions about previously exposed vaccinees are limited because only six or seven AZD1222 recipients were SARS-CoV-2 seropositive at baseline. Because no day 14 peak-response samples were available, repertoires were characterized only after the peak T cell response. Most participants were white British and females outnumbered males, and the authors suggested that clonal diversity may have been underestimated. In the small 56-69-year group, the increase in depth fell short of significance, most likely because of low power. The vaccine-associated CD4 TCRs covered the entire spike protein, and the dominant responses fell in regions 160-218 and 743-854. A significant rise in spike-specific TCR breadth and depth was observed after two AZD1222 doses relative to day 0 and relative to MenACWY recipients. Nearly half of unique spike-specific TCRs reportedly recognized epitopes outside regions mutated in the B.1.351 and B.1.1.7 variants.

The source was peripheral blood, collected on day 0 of MenACWY control vaccination. This clonotype was obtained from an adult in good health. The chain couples TRBV2 to TRBJ2-7; perhaps TRBD1 is the D gene, with 6 bases matching. The DNA is TGTGCCAGCAGTGAAGGCACAGGGACCTACGAGCAGTACTTC. Its protein product is CASSEGTGTYEQYF.